What follows are 25 T cell receptor beta chains derived from one specimen sequenced in a study of technical replicates of blood from a few donors. Clones were read by immunoSEQ multiplex PCR, and TCRdb kept only the in-frame ones, dropping some. The repertoire holds around 80,000 clones, roughly 90% seen once, with approximately 0.42% in the top ten. The sequencing sample was made of T cells isolated from PBMCs. Receptors were obtained from a human donor in good health.

The rearrangement links TRBV2 to TRBJ2-7, with a possible D match to TRBD1 (6 bases). The CDR3 is made up of 15 amino acids. Trimming cost V 1 base and J 2 bases, with 12 bases left between them. Looked up from germline, CDR1 is SNHLY and CDR2 is FYNNEI. The CDR3 DNA sequence: TGTGCCAGCAGTGAAGGACAGGCCGCGACCTACGAGCAGTACTTC. This codes for CASSEGQAATYEQYF.

The chain carries TRBV20-1 and TRBJ1-3; no definite D call. CDR1 is DFQATT and CDR2 is SNEGSKA in the germline V gene (reference sequence). CDR3 length: 11 amino acids. V lost 4 bases to trimming and J lost 3 bases, with 4 bases between them. CDR3: CSANHGNTIYF. CDR3 coding DNA: TGCAGTGCTAATCATGGAAACACCATATATTTT.

The chain employs TRBV5-1 and TRBJ2-7, with D tentatively TRBD2 (6 bases). Trimming stripped 5 bases from V and 0 bases from J, with 9 bases between. This CDR3 has 13 residues. Germline values: CDR1 SGHRS, CDR2 YFSETQ. CDR3: CASSIGSSYEQYF. CDR3 nucleotides: TGCGCCAGCAGTATCGGGAGCTCCTACGAGCAGTACTTC. Complete variable domain (other parts from reference TRBV5-1 and TRBJ2-7): KAGVTQTPRYLIKTRGQQVTLSCSPISGHRSVSWYQQTPGQGLQFLFEYFSETQRNKGNFPGRFSGRQFSNSRSEMNVSTLELGDSALYLCASSIGSSYEQYFGPGTRLTVT.

V and J are TRBV9 and TRBJ2-1; 14 nucleotides align to TRBD2. V lost 4 bases and J lost 6; bases outside the gene matches: 12. Germline loops: CDR1 SGDLS, CDR2 YYNGEE. This CDR3 contains 18 residues. CDR3 in amino acids: CASSSRGLAGVLGNEQFF. In nucleotides, the CDR3 is TGTGCCAGCAGCTCCAGGGGACTAGCGGGAGTGTTAGGCAATGAGCAGTTCTTC. Together with reference TRBV9 and TRBJ2-1, the CDR3 gives the full variable domain: DSGVTQTPKHLITATGQRVTLRCSPRSGDLSVYWYQQSLDQGLQFLIQYYNGEERAKGNILERFSAQQFPDLHSELNLSSLELGDSALYFCASSSRGLAGVLGNEQFFGPGTRLTVL.

The rearrangement uses TRBV4-3 and TRBJ2-7; D gene unclear. V was cut by 0 bases and J by 2 bases, with 11 bases left in between. CDR1 is LGHNA and CDR2 is YSLEER in the germline V gene. CDR3 length equals 15 residues. The DNA for the CDR3 is TGCGCCAGCAGCCAAGAAACGGTCGGAGCCTACGAGCAGTACTTC. It codes for CASSQETVGAYEQYF.

The chain carries TRBV2 and TRBJ1-2; D is unclear. The V and J ends lost 5 bases and 6 bases respectively, with 19 bases between them. The CDR3 is made up of 15 amino acids. Germline-derived CDR1 and CDR2 are SNHLY and FYNNEI. The CDR3 DNA sequence: TGTGCCAGCAGTTTTAGGGTCGGGCCGGAGGATGGCTACACCTTC. This sequence encodes CASSFRVGPEDGYTF.

This chain connects TRBV5-1 to TRBJ2-3, with 8 bases that match TRBD1. The V and J ends lost 5 bases and 0 bases, in that order; junction bases with no gene match: 11. CDR3 size: 17 residues. CDR1 SGHRS and CDR2 YFSETQ come from the germline V gene. The CDR3: CASRSFGTGTSTDTQYF. The CDR3 nucleotides read TGCGCCAGCAGATCTTTCGGGACAGGTACTAGCACAGATACGCAGTATTTT.

The chain couples TRBV7-9 to TRBJ1-1; 8 positions agree with TRBD1. The V and J ends lost 2 bases and 0 bases, in that order; junction bases with no gene match: 2. The CDR3 runs to 15 residues. Per germline, CDR1 SEHNR and CDR2 FQNEAQ (reference sequence). CDR3 in DNA: TGTGCCAGCAGCTTATGGACAGGGATGAACACTGAAGCTTTCTTT. As protein: CASSLWTGMNTEAFF.

The chain has TRBV27 and TRBJ1-5; 8 bases line up with TRBD1. Unmatched junction bases numbered 11, after V lost 6 bases and J lost 7 bases. Germline CDR1 is MNHEY and CDR2 is SMNVEV (reference sequence). The CDR3 loop spans 15 amino acids. DNA for the CDR3: TGTGCCAGCAGCCCGGGACCAGGGGGCTACCAGCCCCAGCATTTT. As protein: CASSPGPGGYQPQHF.

This clone was observed once. The chain combines TRBV6-5 with TRBJ1-4; D possibly corresponds to TRBD1 (5 bases). The CDR3 sequence is 14 residues long. Trimming cost V 6 bases and J 0 bases, with 8 bases left between them. CDR1 is MNHEY and CDR2 is SVGAGI in the germline V gene. The CDR3 spells CASRDSATNEKLFF. Here the CDR3 DNA reads TGTGCCAGCAGAGACAGTGCAACTAATGAAAAACTGTTTTTT.

The gene calls are TRBV2 and TRBJ2-3, with 8 bases lining up with TRBD2. Germline CDR1 is SNHLY and CDR2 is FYNNEI. The CDR3 is made up of 15 amino acids. V shed 8 bases, J shed 2 bases, and the junction held 9 bases outside the gene matches. CDR3 nucleotide sequence: TGTGCCAGCGGACTGACTAGCGCCTACACAGATACGCAGTATTTT. Translated, it gives CASGLTSAYTDTQYF.

This chain uses TRBV2 with TRBJ2-7, with D tentatively TRBD1 (6 bases). Trimming shortened V by 8 bases and J by 0 bases, and 11 bases separated the two germline ends. The CDR3 consists of 13 residues. CDR1 SNHLY and CDR2 FYNNEI come from the germline V gene. The CDR3 DNA reads as TGTGCCAGCTTAAGACAGGTCTCCTACGAGCAGTACTTC. Its protein is CASLRQVSYEQYF.

V is TRBV7-9 and J is TRBJ2-1; TRBD2 aligns across 7 bases. Losses at the gene ends were 6 bases for V and 0 bases for J; bases not matched to a gene: 11. In germline, CDR1 is SEHNR, CDR2 FQNEAQ (reference sequence). This CDR3 contains 17 residues. CDR3 sequence: CASRGGRLPSSYNEQFF. The CDR3 nucleotides read TGTGCCAGCAGGGGGGGGAGGCTTCCGAGCTCCTACAATGAGCAGTTCTTC. The full variable domain, in which reference TRBV7-9 and TRBJ2-1 provide the parts outside the CDR3, is DTGVSQNPRHKITKRGQNVTFRCDPISEHNRLYWYRQTLGQGPEFLTYFQNEAQLEKSRLLSDRFSAERPKGSFSTLEIQRTEQGDSAMYLCASRGGRLPSSYNEQFFGPGTRLTVL.

This clone was observed a few times. The gene calls are TRBV5-6 and TRBJ2-5, with D unclear. CDR1 and CDR2 (germline): SGHDT, YYEEEE. The CDR3 has 11 residues. The V and J ends lost 2 bases and 3 bases respectively, with 2 bases between them. This chain's CDR3 is CASSFKETQYF. CDR3 sequence (DNA): TGTGCCAGCAGCTTTAAAGAGACCCAGTACTTC.

This chain connects TRBV7-6 to TRBJ1-3, with D uncertain. CDR3 length equals 12 residues. Germline V gene sequence: CDR1 SGHVS, CDR2 FNYEAQ. V gave up 8 bases and J gave up 2 bases, with 7 bases separating them. Here the CDR3 DNA reads TGTGCCAGCGGCGGGACTGGAAACACCATATATTTT. This gives the protein CASGGTGNTIYF.

The chain is built from TRBV7-7 and TRBJ2-1; TRBD1 matches at 7 bases. This CDR3 is 15 amino acids long. Germline loops: CDR1 SSHAT, CDR2 FNYEAQ (reference sequence). Trimming removed 2 bases from V and 5 bases from J; junction bases left unmatched: 6. CDR3 sequence (DNA): TGTGCCAGCAGCTTATCGACAGGGACAAACAATGAGCAGTTCTTC. Its translation is CASSLSTGTNNEQFF.

The J gene is TRBJ1-1, the V gene TRBV21-1; the listed D gene, TRBD1, was not tested against the DNA. TRBV21-1 represents a pseudogene. The CDR3 loop spans 13 amino acids. The CDR3 DNA follows: TGTGCCAGCAGCACCTGCCCTTATGGGCTGGCTTTCTTT. Encoded protein: CASSTCPYGLAFF.

The chain couples TRBV19 to TRBJ1-4; weak D call: TRBD1 (6 bases). Trimming removed 5 bases at V and 5 bases at J, with 15 bases between. CDR3 size: 15 residues. Per germline, CDR1 LNHDA and CDR2 SQIVND (reference sequence). The CDR3 sequence is CASSPPTGDNEKLFF. CDR3 nucleotide sequence: TGTGCCAGTAGTCCGCCGACAGGAGACAATGAAAAACTGTTTTTT.

The chain uses TRBV6-6 and TRBJ1-1, with D hard to call. The CDR3 runs 12 residues. V dropped 3 bases and J dropped 2 bases, with 4 bases sitting between them. Germline values: CDR1 MNHNY, CDR2 SVGAGI (reference sequence). In DNA form, the CDR3 reads TGTGCCAGCAGTTATCTTAACACTGAAGCTTTCTTT. This encodes CASSYLNTEAFF.

This clone showed up just once. The CDR3 spells CASSVNSDSADEKLFF. The CDR3 nucleotides are TGTGCCAGCAGCGTAAACTCCGACAGCGCCGATGAAAAACTGTTTTTT. V gene TRBV9 combines with J gene TRBJ1-4; maybe TRBD1 (5 bases). CDR1 is SGDLS, CDR2 YYNGEE, per germline. CDR3 size: 16 residues. Trimming left V 1 base short and J 6 bases short, with 16 bases between.

The chain joins TRBV30 to TRBJ2-7; 10 nucleotides agree with TRBD1. Trimming at V came to 7 bases and at J to 2 bases, leaving 5 bases not matched to a gene. The germline gives CDR1 GTSNPN, CDR2 SVGIG (reference sequence). The CDR3 sequence is 13 residues long. CDR3: CAFGTGDAYEQYF. The CDR3 DNA is TGTGCCTTCGGGACAGGGGACGCCTACGAGCAGTACTTC.

This clone was seen once. The chain carries TRBV9 and TRBJ2-1; 8 bases are a match to TRBD2. Germline V gene data show CDR1 as SGDLS and CDR2 as YYNGEE. After removal of 4 bases from V and 6 bases from J, the junction contained 9 bases not matched to a gene. There are 15 residues in the CDR3. The CDR3 sequence is CASSPSSGRGNEQFF. Here the CDR3 DNA reads TGTGCCAGCAGCCCCTCCAGCGGGAGAGGCAATGAGCAGTTCTTC.

V gene TRBV7-2 combines with J gene TRBJ2-1; the D gene is possibly TRBD2 (6 bases). CDR1 and CDR2 (germline): SGHTA, FQGNSA. There are 14 residues in the CDR3. Trimming pared 3 bases from V and 4 bases from J, leaving 10 bases between. CDR3 DNA sequence: TGTGCCAGCAGCTTGGGGGGATTGTACAATGAGCAGTTCTTC. This gives the protein CASSLGGLYNEQFF.

The gene calls are TRBV9 and TRBJ2-7; 8 nucleotides agree with TRBD1. In germline, CDR1 is SGDLS, CDR2 YYNGEE. With 3 bases clipped from V and 0 bases from J, the junction kept 5 bases outside the gene matches. CDR3 length equals 15 residues. The CDR3 sequence is CASSGGTGYSYEQYF. The CDR3 DNA is TGTGCCAGCAGCGGAGGGACAGGTTACTCCTACGAGCAGTACTTC.

This clone occurred once. This chain connects TRBV28 to TRBJ2-7; D might be TRBD1 (6 bases). Germline V gene lookup returns CDR1 MDHEN and CDR2 SYDVKM. The V and J ends lost 8 bases and 6 bases respectively, with 20 bases between them. The CDR3 extends over 14 amino acids. CDR3 bases: TGTGCCAGCGCCTCCCAGACAGGCCCCTTCGAGCAGTACTTC. Its translation is CASASQTGPFEQYF.